This section outlines one T cell receptor beta chain sequence together with its context. The antigen remains undetermined. This record belongs to a study of T cell repertoires in cytomegalovirus infection. One entry per CDR3 protein, called by TCRdb with MiXCR from the reads. The sample carries fewer than 550,000 distinct CDR3 sequences, more than 20% recorded once. The study's findings and limits: Clonotypes of TCR beta that were HLA-C-restricted and CMV-specific dominated the ex vivo response.

Trimming pared 3 bases from V and 9 bases from J, leaving 10 bases between. CDR1 is LGHNA and CDR2 is YSLEER in the germline V gene. CDR3 length equals 12 residues. The sequenced sample consisted of PBMCs. This TCR derives from a human donor in good health (CMV status not recorded). Some clones in this sample may be carry-over from other donors' samples. The chain combines TRBV4-3 with TRBJ2-3; D gene uncertain. The CDR3 spells CASSHDGTTQYF. The CDR3 DNA reads as TGCGCCAGCAGCCACGACGGCACCACGCAGTATTTT.